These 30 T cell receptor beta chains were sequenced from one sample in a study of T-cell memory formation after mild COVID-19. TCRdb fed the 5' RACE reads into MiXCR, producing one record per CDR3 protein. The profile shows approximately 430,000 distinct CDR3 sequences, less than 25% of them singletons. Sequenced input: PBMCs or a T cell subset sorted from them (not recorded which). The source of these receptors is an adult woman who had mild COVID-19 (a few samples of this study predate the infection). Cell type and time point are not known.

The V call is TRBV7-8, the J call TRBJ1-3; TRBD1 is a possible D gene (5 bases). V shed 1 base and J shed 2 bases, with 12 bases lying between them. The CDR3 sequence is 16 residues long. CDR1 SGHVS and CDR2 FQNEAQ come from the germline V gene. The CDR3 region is CASSLGRGRPGNTIYF. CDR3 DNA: TGTGCCAGCAGCTTAGGGAGGGGAAGGCCTGGAAACACCATATATTTT.

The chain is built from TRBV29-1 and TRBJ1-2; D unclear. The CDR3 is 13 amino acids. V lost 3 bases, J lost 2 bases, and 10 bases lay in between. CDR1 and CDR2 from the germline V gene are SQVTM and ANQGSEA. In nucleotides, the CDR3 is TGCAGCGTTGACAGTTGGGAGAACTATGGCTACACCTTC. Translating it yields CSVDSWENYGYTF. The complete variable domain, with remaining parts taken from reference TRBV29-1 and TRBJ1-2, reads SAVISQKPSRDICQRGTSLTIQCQVDSQVTMMFWYRQQPGQSLTLIATANQGSEATYESGFVIDKFPISRPNLTFSTLTVSNMSPEDSSIYLCSVDSWENYGYTFGSGTRLTVV.

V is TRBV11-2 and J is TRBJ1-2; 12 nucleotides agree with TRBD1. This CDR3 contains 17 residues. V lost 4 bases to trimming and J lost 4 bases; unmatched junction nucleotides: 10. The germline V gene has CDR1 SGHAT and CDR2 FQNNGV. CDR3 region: CASSSGTGGVASYGYTF. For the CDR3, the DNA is TGTGCCAGCAGCTCCGGGACAGGGGGCGTTGCTTCCTATGGCTACACCTTC.

The DNA for the CDR3 is TGTGCCAGCAGCTTGCAAGGGGGCTTCACAGATACGCAGTATTTT. Encoded protein: CASSLQGGFTDTQYF. This chain joins TRBV5-6 and TRBJ2-3; 7 bases fit TRBD1. CDR1 is SGHDT and CDR2 is YYEEEE in the germline V gene. Losses at the gene ends were 1 base for V and 2 bases for J; bases not matched to a gene: 4. The CDR3 loop spans 15 amino acids.

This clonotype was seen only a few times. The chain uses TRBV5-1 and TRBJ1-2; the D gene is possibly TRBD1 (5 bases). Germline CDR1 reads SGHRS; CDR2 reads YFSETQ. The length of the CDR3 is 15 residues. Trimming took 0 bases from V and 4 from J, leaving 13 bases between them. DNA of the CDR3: TGCGCCAGCAGCTTGGAAGTGCAGGGCGGCTATGGCTACACCTTC. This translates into CASSLEVQGGYGYTF.

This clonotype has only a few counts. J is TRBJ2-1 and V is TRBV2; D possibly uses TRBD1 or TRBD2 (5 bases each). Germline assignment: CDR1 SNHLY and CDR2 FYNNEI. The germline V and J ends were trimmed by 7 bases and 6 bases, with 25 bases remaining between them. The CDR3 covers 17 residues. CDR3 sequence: CASTYRERGLPTNEQFF. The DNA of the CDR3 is TGTGCCAGCACATATCGGGAACGGGGCCTTCCTACCAATGAGCAGTTCTTC.

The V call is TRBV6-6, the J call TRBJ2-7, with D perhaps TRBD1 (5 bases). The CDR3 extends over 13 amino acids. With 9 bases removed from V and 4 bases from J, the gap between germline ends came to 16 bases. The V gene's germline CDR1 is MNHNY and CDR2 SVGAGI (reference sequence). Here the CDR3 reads CARGVSARYEQYF. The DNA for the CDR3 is TGTGCCAGAGGGGTATCCGCACGGTACGAGCAGTACTTC.

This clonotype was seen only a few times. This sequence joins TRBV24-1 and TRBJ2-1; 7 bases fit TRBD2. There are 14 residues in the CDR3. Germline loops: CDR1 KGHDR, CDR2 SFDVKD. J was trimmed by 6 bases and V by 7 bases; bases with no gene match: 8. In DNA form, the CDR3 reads TGTGCCACCAGGGCGGGAGCTGAAGTCAATGAGCAGTTCTTC. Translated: CATRAGAEVNEQFF.

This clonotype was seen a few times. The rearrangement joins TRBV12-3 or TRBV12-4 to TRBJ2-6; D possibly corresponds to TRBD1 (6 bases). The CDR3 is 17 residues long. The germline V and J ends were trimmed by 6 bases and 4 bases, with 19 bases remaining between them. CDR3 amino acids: CASRASDRLHGANVLTF. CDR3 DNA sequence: TGTGCCAGCAGGGCGTCAGACAGGTTACACGGGGCCAACGTCCTGACTTTC.

CDR3 nucleotide sequence: TGTGCCAGCAGCTTAGCTCCCTCCCGGGACAGAACAGCTGAAGCTTTCTTT. It yields the protein CASSLAPSRDRTAEAFF. The genes are TRBV7-9 and TRBJ1-1, with TRBD1 identical over 7 bases. This CDR3 has 17 amino acids. Per germline, CDR1 SEHNR and CDR2 FQNEAQ (reference sequence). V shed 0 bases, J shed 6 bases, and the junction held 13 bases outside the gene matches.

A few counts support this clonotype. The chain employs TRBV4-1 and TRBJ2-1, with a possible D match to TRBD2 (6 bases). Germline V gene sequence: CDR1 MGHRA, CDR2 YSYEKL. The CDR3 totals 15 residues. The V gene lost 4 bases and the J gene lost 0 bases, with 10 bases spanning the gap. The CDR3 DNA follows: TGCGCCAGCAGCCGCGGGACGGACTCCTACAATGAGCAGTTCTTC. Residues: CASSRGTDSYNEQFF.

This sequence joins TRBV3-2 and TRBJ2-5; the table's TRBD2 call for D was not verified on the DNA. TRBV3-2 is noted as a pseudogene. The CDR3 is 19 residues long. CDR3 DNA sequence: TGTGCCAGCAGCCAAGGTGGCCCTCACCTAGCGGATTTCCAAGAGACCCAGTACTTC. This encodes CASSQGGPHLADFQETQYF.

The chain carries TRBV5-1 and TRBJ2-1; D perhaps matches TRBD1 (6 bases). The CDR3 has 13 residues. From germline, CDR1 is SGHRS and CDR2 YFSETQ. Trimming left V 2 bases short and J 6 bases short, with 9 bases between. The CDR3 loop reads CASSFQGINEQFF. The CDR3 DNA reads TGCGCCAGCAGCTTCCAGGGGATCAATGAGCAGTTCTTC.

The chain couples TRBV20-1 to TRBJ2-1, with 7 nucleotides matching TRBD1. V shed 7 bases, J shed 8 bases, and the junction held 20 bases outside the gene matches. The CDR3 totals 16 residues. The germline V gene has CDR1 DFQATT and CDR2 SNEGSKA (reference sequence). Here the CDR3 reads CSGLQLGAEGADEQFF. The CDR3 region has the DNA TGCAGTGGATTGCAGCTGGGAGCTGAGGGGGCTGATGAGCAGTTCTTC.

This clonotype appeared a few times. The CDR3 loop reads CSVLDSMNTEAFF. The CDR3 region has the DNA TGCAGCGTTTTGGACAGCATGAACACTGAAGCTTTCTTT. The rearrangement links TRBV29-1 to TRBJ1-1; D possibly corresponds to TRBD1 (6 bases). This CDR3 has 13 amino acids. Per germline, CDR1 SQVTM and CDR2 ANQGSEA. The V end was cut by 5 bases, the J end by 0 bases, with 10 bases between.

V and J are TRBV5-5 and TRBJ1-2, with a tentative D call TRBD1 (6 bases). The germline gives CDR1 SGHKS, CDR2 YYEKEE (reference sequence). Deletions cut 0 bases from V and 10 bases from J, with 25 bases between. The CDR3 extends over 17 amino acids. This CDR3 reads CASSLGPLPGGDGAYTF. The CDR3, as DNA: TGTGCCAGCAGCTTGGGGCCCCTCCCGGGGGGCGATGGTGCCTACACCTTC. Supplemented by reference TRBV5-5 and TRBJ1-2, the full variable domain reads DAGVTQSPTHLIKTRGQQVTLRCSPISGHKSVSWYQQVLGQGPQFIFQYYEKEERGRGNFPDRFSARQFPNYSSELNVNALLLGDSALYLCASSLGPLPGGDGAYTFGSGTRLTVV.

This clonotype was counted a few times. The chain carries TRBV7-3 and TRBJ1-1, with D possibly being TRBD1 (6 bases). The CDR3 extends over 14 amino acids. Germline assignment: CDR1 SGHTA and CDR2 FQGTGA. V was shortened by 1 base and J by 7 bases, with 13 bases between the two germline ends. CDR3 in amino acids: CASSLSAGGLEAFF. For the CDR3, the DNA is TGTGCCAGCAGCTTAAGCGCGGGGGGCCTTGAAGCTTTCTTT.

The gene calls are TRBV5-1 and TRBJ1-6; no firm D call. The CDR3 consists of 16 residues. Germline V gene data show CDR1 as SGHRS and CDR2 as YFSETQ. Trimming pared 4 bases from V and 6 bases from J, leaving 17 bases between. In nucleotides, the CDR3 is TGCGCCAGCAGCCCGGACCCGCAGTTCCGTAATTCACCCCTCCACTTT. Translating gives CASSPDPQFRNSPLHF.

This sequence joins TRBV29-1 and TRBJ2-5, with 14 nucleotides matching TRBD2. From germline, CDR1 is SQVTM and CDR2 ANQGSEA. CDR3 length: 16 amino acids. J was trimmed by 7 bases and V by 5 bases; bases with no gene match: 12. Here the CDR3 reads CSVKGLAGVPPGTQYF. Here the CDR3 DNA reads TGCAGCGTTAAGGGACTAGCGGGGGTCCCTCCAGGGACCCAGTACTTC.

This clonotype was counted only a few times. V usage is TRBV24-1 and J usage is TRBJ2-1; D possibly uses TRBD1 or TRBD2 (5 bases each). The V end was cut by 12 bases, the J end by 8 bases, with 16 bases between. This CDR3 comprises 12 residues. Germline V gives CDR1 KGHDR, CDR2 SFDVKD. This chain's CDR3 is CAAERDGDEQFF. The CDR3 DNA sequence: TGTGCCGCCGAAAGGGACGGGGATGAGCAGTTCTTC.

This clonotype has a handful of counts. The CDR3 reads CASSQRTSSSYNEQFF. CDR3 in DNA: TGCGCCAGCAGCCAGAGGACTAGCAGCTCCTACAATGAGCAGTTCTTC. The chain uses TRBV5-1 and TRBJ2-1; the match to TRBD2 covers 8 bases. The CDR3 consists of 16 residues. V lost 4 bases, J lost 0 bases, and 6 bases stayed unmatched. CDR1 SGHRS and CDR2 YFSETQ come from the germline V gene.

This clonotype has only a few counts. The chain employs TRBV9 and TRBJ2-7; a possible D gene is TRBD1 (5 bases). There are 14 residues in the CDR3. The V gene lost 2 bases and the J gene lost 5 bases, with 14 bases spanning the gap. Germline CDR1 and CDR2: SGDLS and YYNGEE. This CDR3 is CASSVAVGAHEQYF. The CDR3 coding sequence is TGTGCCAGCAGCGTCGCGGTAGGGGCCCACGAGCAGTACTTC.

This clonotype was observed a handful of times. The CDR3 DNA follows: TGTGCCAGCAGCTTAAAGCTGACTAGCGGGAGACTCACAGGAGAGCAGTTCTTC. Translation gives CASSLKLTSGRLTGEQFF. The rearrangement joins TRBV7-6 to TRBJ2-1; 12 nucleotides align to TRBD2. In germline, CDR1 is SGHVS, CDR2 FNYEAQ. The CDR3 loop spans 18 amino acids. Germline trimming cut 2 bases from V and 10 bases from J; bases unmatched to any gene: 15. The variable domain in full, with the rest retrieved from reference TRBV7-6 and TRBJ2-1, is GAGVSQSPRYKVTKRGQDVALRCDPISGHVSLYWYRQALGQGPEFLTYFNYEAQQDKSGLPNDRFSAERPEGSISTLTIQRTEQRDSAMYRCASSLKLTSGRLTGEQFFGPGTRLTVL.

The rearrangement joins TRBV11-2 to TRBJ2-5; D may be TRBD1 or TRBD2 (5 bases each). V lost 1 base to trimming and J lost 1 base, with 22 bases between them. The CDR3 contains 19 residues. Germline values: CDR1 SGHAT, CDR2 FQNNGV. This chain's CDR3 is CASSLVARDRDTSQETQYF. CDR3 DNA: TGTGCCAGCAGCTTAGTGGCTCGGGACCGCGATACAAGCCAAGAGACCCAGTACTTC.

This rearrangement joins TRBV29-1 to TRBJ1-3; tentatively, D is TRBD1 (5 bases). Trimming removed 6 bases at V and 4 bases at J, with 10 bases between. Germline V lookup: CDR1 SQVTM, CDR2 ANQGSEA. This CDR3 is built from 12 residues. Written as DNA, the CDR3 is TGCAGCGTGGGGACGGTAGGAAACACCATATATTTT. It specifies CSVGTVGNTIYF.

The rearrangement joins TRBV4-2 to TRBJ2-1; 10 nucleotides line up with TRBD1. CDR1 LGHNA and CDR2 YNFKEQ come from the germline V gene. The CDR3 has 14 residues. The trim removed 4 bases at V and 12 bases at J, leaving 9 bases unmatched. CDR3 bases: TGTGCCAGCAGCCCCGGGACAGGGGTGGTGGGGCAGTTCTTC. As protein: CASSPGTGVVGQFF.

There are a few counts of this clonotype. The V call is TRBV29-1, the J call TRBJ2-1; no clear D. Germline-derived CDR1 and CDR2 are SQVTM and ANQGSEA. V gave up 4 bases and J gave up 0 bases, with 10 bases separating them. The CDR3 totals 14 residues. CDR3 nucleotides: TGCAGCGTTGGGGGATCGAGCTCCTACAATGAGCAGTTCTTC. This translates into CSVGGSSSYNEQFF.

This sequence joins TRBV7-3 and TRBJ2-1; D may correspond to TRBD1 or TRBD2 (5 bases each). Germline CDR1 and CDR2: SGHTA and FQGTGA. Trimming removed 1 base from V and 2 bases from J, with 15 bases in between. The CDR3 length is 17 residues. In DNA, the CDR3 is TGTGCCAGCAGCTTAATGGGACCGAGTATAACCTACAATGAGCAGTTCTTC. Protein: CASSLMGPSITYNEQFF.

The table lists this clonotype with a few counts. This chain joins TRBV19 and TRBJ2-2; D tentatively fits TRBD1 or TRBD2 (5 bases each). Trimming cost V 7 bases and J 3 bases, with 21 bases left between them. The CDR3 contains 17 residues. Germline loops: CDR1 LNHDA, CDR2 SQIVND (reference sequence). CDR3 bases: TGTGCCAGTAACAGAAATCAGGGTTGGCGGGACACCGGGGAGCTGTTTTTT. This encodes CASNRNQGWRDTGELFF.

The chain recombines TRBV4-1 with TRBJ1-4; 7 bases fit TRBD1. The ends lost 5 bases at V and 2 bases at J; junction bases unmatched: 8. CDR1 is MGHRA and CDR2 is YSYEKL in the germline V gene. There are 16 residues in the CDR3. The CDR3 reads CASSYPQTGTNEKLFF. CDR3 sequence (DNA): TGCGCCAGCAGCTACCCTCAGACAGGGACTAATGAAAAACTGTTTTTT.